This T cell receptor beta chain was recovered during a study of blood T cell repertoires in COVID-19. About the research overall: Whether acute or convalescent, the COVID-19 samples came from the United States, Italy and Spain. Sample material is recorded as cDNA or gDNA derived from T cells, B-cell-depleted T cells, or PBMCs.

The CDR3 runs to 14 residues. The trim removed 6 bases at V and 6 bases at J, leaving 8 bases unmatched. Germline CDR1 is SGHVS and CDR2 is FQNEAQ. Authors' methods: Reference gene primer amplification in the assay estimated nucleated cell counts. Measured with immunoSEQ multiplex PCR; TCRdb has only the in-frame clones, and not every one. V, J and clone size derive from that table, while D and trimming were established from the DNA sequence. The sample lists around 180,000 clones; around 85% were seen once. This chain connects TRBV7-8 to TRBJ1-2; 9 bases agree with TRBD1. Material for sequencing was peripheral blood. This sequence originates from a man aged 70 or older with active or convalescent COVID-19. CDR3 DNA: TGTGCCAGCAGGGACTATGGACAGGGGAATGGCTACACCTTC. Protein: CASRDYGQGNGYTF.